This TCR beta chain was captured in a study of blood T cell repertoires in COVID-19. Here immunoSEQ multiplex PCR was the method, and the copy in TCRdb shows in-frame clones only, minus some. The sample lists about 170,000 clones, about 86% occurring once. CDR3 length: 18 amino acids. J was trimmed by 1 base and V by 3 bases; bases with no gene match: 10. Germline CDR1 and CDR2: SGHRS and YFSETQ. This chain uses TRBV5-1 with TRBJ2-6, with 7 bases identical to TRBD1. The specimen was PBMCs or T cells enriched from blood (not recorded which). This TCR was recovered from a woman aged 45-65 years in a cohort exposed to, infected with or recovered from COVID-19 (not recorded which). The CDR3 is CASSSSRQGNSGANVLTF. The DNA of the CDR3 is TGCGCCAGCAGCTCCTCGCGACAGGGAAATTCTGGGGCCAACGTCCTGACTTTC. Complete variable domain (other parts from reference TRBV5-1 and TRBJ2-6): KAGVTQTPRYLIKTRGQQVTLSCSPISGHRSVSWYQQTPGQGLQFLFEYFSETQRNKGNFPGRFSGRQFSNSRSEMNVSTLELGDSALYLCASSSSRQGNSGANVLTFGAGSRLTVL.